This T cell receptor beta chain was found in a study of T cells after yellow fever vaccination. One entry per CDR3 protein, called by TCRdb with MiXCR from the 5' RACE reads. Of some 300,000 distinct CDR3 sequences in the sample, approximately 11% were seen once. The V gene's germline CDR1 is KGHDR and CDR2 SFDVKD. V lost 4 bases and J lost 4, with 9 bases in between. The CDR3 contains 13 residues. Many counts were recorded for this clonotype. The sample here was CD4+ T cells sorted from PBMCs, taken 45 days after the yellow fever booster vaccination. This receptor was taken from a man aged 18 to 29 who received the YFV17D yellow fever vaccine. This sequence joins TRBV24-1 and TRBJ2-5; D unclear. The CDR3 nucleotides are TGTGCCACCAGTGACCCACCGCTAGAGACCCAGTACTTC. It yields the protein CATSDPPLETQYF.